This TCR beta chain was sequenced during a study of CD8+ T cells in alopecia areata. General study results and limits: Clonality was higher in lesional than normal scalp, especially in alopecia totalis/universalis.

The CDR3 sequence is 15 residues long. Germline V lookup: CDR1 SEHNR, CDR2 FQNEAQ (reference sequence). Losses at the gene ends were 3 bases for V and 3 bases for J; bases not matched to a gene: 4. RNA, once extracted, was reverse transcribed into cDNA for use as the sequencing template. The method was immunoSEQ multiplex PCR; TCRdb's version includes in-frame clones alone and lacks a portion of them. The table records 160,000 or so clones, about 67% of them present only once. For this clone: Antigen unknown.

This chain joins TRBV7-9 and TRBJ1-1; 10 bases map to TRBD1. Sequenced here: CD8+ T cells sorted from blood, sampled at week 0. The sequence derives from a human donor with alopecia areata. CDR3 sequence reads: CASSFRDRGDTEAFF. In DNA form, the CDR3 reads TGTGCCAGCAGCTTCCGGGACAGGGGCGACACTGAAGCTTTCTTT.